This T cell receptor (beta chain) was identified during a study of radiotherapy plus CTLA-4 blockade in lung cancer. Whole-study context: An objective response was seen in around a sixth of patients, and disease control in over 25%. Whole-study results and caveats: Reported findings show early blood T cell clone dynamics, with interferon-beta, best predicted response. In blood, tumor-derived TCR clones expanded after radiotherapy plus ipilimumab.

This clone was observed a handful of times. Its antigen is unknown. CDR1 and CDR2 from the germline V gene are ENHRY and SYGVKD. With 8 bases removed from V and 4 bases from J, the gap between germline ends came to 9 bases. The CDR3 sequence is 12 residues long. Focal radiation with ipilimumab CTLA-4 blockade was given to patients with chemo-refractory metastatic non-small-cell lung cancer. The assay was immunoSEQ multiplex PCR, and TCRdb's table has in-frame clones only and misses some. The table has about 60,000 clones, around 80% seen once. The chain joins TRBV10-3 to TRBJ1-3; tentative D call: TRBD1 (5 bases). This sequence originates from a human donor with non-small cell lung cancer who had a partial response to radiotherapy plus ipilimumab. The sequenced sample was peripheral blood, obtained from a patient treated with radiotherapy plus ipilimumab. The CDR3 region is CAIGDWGNTIYF. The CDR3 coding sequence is TGTGCCATCGGGGACTGGGGAAACACCATATATTTT.